One and the same sample provided the 26 T cell receptor beta chains below, sequenced in a study of a mutant IDH1 vaccine in newly diagnosed glioma. Their antigens remain unidentified. The repertoire was sequenced with immunoSEQ multiplex PCR; TCRdb's copy has only in-frame clones and lacks some. Of tens of thousands of clones listed, roughly 80% are singletons. The time point is: week 47, end of study. Doses of 300 ug of mutant IDH1 20-mer peptide were given with topical imiquimod. The specimen comprised PBMCs, sampled from a glioma patient whose treatment included an IDH1 peptide vaccine. The receptors shown here come from a man in his fifties with glioma.

This clone occurred a few times. The rearrangement joins TRBV18 to TRBJ1-4, with a weak D call TRBD1 (5 bases). In germline, CDR1 is KGHSH, CDR2 LQKENI. This CDR3 has 15 amino acids. V shed 6 bases and J shed 4 bases, with 15 bases lying between them. CDR3 coding DNA: TGTGCCAGCTCCCTGGGACCCGGAGATAATGAAAAACTGTTTTTT. Translated: CASSLGPGDNEKLFF.

As DNA, the CDR3 is TGTGCCAGCAGCGTAGCGGGGGTGAACACTGAAGCTTTCTTT. Translation: CASSVAGVNTEAFF. The chain has TRBV9 and TRBJ1-1, with D tentatively TRBD1 (5 bases). The CDR3 is made up of 14 amino acids. Germline assignment: CDR1 SGDLS and CDR2 YYNGEE. The V and J ends lost 0 bases and 0 bases respectively, with 6 bases between them.

This chain joins TRBV2 and TRBJ2-7; 8 bases line up with TRBD1. The V gene end was trimmed by 5 bases and the J gene end by 4 bases; junction bases not matched to a gene: 1. CDR3 length: 12 amino acids. The germline gives CDR1 SNHLY, CDR2 FYNNEI. CDR3 loop: CASSWDRYEQYF. CDR3 nucleotide sequence: TGTGCCAGCAGTTGGGACAGGTACGAGCAGTACTTC.

CDR3 amino acids: CASSVSGGIYEQYF. The CDR3 bases are TGCGCCAGCAGCGTTAGCGGGGGAATATACGAGCAGTACTTC. The chain uses TRBV5-1 and TRBJ2-7; 9 bases match TRBD2. Trimming at V came to 4 bases and at J to 4 bases, leaving 6 bases not matched to a gene. The CDR3 is made up of 14 amino acids. CDR1 and CDR2 from the germline V gene are SGHRS and YFSETQ. Variable domain in full (rest from reference TRBV5-1 and TRBJ2-7): KAGVTQTPRYLIKTRGQQVTLSCSPISGHRSVSWYQQTPGQGLQFLFEYFSETQRNKGNFPGRFSGRQFSNSRSEMNVSTLELGDSALYLCASSVSGGIYEQYFGPGTRLTVT.

V usage is TRBV11-2 and J usage is TRBJ2-4; the D gene is possibly TRBD2 (7 bases). The CDR3 extends over 14 amino acids. CDR1 is SGHAT, CDR2 FQNNGV, per germline. V was clipped by 5 bases and J by 15 bases, with 23 bases between them. CDR3 region: CASSPAQGGGFSYF. CDR3 DNA: TGTGCCAGCAGCCCAGCTCAGGGAGGGGGTTTCTCGTACTTC. Filled out from reference TRBV11-2 and TRBJ2-4, the complete variable domain reads EAGVAQSPRYKIIEKRQSVAFWCNPISGHATLYWYQQILGQGPKLLIQFQNNGVVDDSQLPKDRFSAERLKGVDSTLKIQPAKLEDSAVYLCASSPAQGGGFSYFGAGTRLSVL.

The V gene is TRBV30, the J gene TRBJ1-2; 9 nucleotides align to TRBD1. Germline V gives CDR1 GTSNPN, CDR2 SVGIG (reference sequence). The ends lost 0 bases at V and 4 bases at J; junction bases unmatched: 3. This CDR3 spans 14 amino acids. This chain's CDR3 is CAWSVTGGAYGYTF. The CDR3 DNA follows: TGTGCCTGGAGTGTAACAGGGGGCGCCTATGGCTACACCTTC.

This sequence joins TRBV30 and TRBJ1-2, with D perhaps TRBD1 (5 bases). Trimming stripped 1 base from V and 8 bases from J, with 20 bases between. CDR1 and CDR2 (germline): GTSNPN, SVGIG (reference sequence). The CDR3 is made up of 15 amino acids. CDR3 region: CAWSEGRAGGRGYTF. The CDR3 nucleotides read TGTGCCTGGAGTGAGGGGAGGGCTGGAGGCCGCGGCTACACCTTC.

J is TRBJ2-7 and V is TRBV6-4; TRBD1 aligns across 10 bases. V shed 6 bases and J 1 base; nucleotides not matched to a gene: 0. The CDR3 runs 13 residues. Germline V gene sequence: CDR1 MRHNA, CDR2 SNTAGT. This CDR3 is CASRGQGSYEQYF. Here the CDR3 DNA reads TGTGCCAGCAGGGGACAGGGGTCCTACGAGCAGTACTTC.

This chain joins TRBV5-4 and TRBJ2-4; D perhaps matches TRBD2 (6 bases). The CDR3 consists of 16 residues. V lost 3 bases and J lost 0, with 13 bases in between. CDR1 is SGHNT and CDR2 is YYREEE in the germline V gene (reference sequence). The CDR3 region has the DNA TGTGCCAGCAGCTATAGCGGTGGGCTAGCCAAAAACATTCAGTACTTC. Its protein product is CASSYSGGLAKNIQYF.

V gene TRBV29-1 combines with J gene TRBJ2-1; D is unresolved. In germline, CDR1 is SQVTM, CDR2 ANQGSEA. The CDR3 runs 11 residues. V was clipped by 2 bases and J by 6 bases, with 5 bases between them. CDR3 residues: CSVEKGNEQFF. CDR3 nucleotides: TGCAGCGTTGAAAAGGGCAATGAGCAGTTCTTC.

The rearrangement joins TRBV5-4 to TRBJ2-3; 11 bases fit TRBD2. The trim removed 5 bases at V and 1 base at J, leaving 0 bases unmatched. Germline V lookup: CDR1 SGHNT, CDR2 YYREEE (reference sequence). The CDR3 runs 14 residues. CDR3 DNA sequence: TGTGCCAGCAGTAGCGGGGGGGGCACAGATACGCAGTATTTT. It translates to CASSSGGGTDTQYF.

J is TRBJ1-1 and V is TRBV28; 9 bases agree with TRBD1. After removal of 3 bases from V and 2 bases from J, the junction contained 4 bases not matched to a gene. This CDR3 is built from 15 residues. Looked up from germline, CDR1 is MDHEN and CDR2 is SYDVKM. CDR3 amino acids: CASSFLTGGNTEAFF. The CDR3 DNA reads as TGTGCCAGCAGTTTCCTTACAGGGGGCAACACTGAAGCTTTCTTT.

This clone appeared a few times. The V gene is TRBV9, the J gene TRBJ2-3, with D hard to call. The V gene's germline CDR1 is SGDLS and CDR2 YYNGEE. The CDR3 totals 15 residues. Trimming took off 1 base at V and 0 bases at J, with 9 bases between the two ends. The CDR3 spells CASSVLEASTDTQYF. CDR3 bases: TGTGCCAGCAGCGTACTGGAAGCTAGCACAGATACGCAGTATTTT.

For the CDR3, the DNA is TGTGCCAGCAGTTTTATGCCCCTAGCACTGAGCACAGATACGCAGTATTTT. Residues: CASSFMPLALSTDTQYF. The V gene is TRBV27, the J gene TRBJ2-3; tentatively, D is TRBD2 (5 bases). Germline values: CDR1 MNHEY, CDR2 SMNVEV (reference sequence). The CDR3 totals 17 residues. Trimming removed 3 bases at V and 0 bases at J, with 16 bases between.

This clone was seen only once. The chain couples TRBV2 to TRBJ1-5; 8 nucleotides align to TRBD1. The length of the CDR3 is 13 residues. The germline V gene has CDR1 SNHLY and CDR2 FYNNEI. The J segment lost 11 bases and the V segment lost 5 bases, leaving 8 bases of the junction unmatched. This chain's CDR3 is CASSNNQQGAQHF. In DNA, the CDR3 is TGTGCCAGCAGTAACAACCAACAGGGGGCCCAGCATTTT.

The chain carries TRBV4-3 and TRBJ1-4, with 10 bases lining up with TRBD1. Germline V gene data show CDR1 as LGHNA and CDR2 as YSLEER. There are 14 residues in the CDR3. Losses at the gene ends were 3 bases for V and 5 bases for J; bases not matched to a gene: 0. CDR3: CASSQGQGNEKLFF. DNA for the CDR3: TGCGCCAGCAGCCAGGGACAGGGGAATGAAAAACTGTTTTTT.

V gene TRBV5-1 combines with J gene TRBJ2-2; 9 bases match TRBD1. Germline V gene data show CDR1 as SGHRS and CDR2 as YFSETQ. The CDR3 contains 14 residues. Trimming took 4 bases from V and 4 from J; bases not matched to a gene: 2. CDR3 DNA: TGCGCCAGCAGCACGGGACAGGGCACCGGGGAGCTGTTTTTT. It translates to CASSTGQGTGELFF.

This chain links TRBV30 with TRBJ1-3; D is possibly TRBD1 (5 bases). V was clipped by 3 bases and J by 1 base, with 13 bases between them. This CDR3 is built from 15 residues. Per the germline V gene, CDR1 is GTSNPN and CDR2 is SVGIG (reference sequence). The CDR3 DNA sequence: TGTGCCTGGAGCCTAGGGGTAGGTTCTGGAAACACCATATATTTT. Translating it yields CAWSLGVGSGNTIYF.

The V call is TRBV6-1, the J call TRBJ1-4; D gene unclear. The CDR3 extends over 15 amino acids. Germline CDR1 and CDR2: MNHNS and SASEGT. Trimming took 7 bases from V and 7 from J, leaving 19 bases between them. As DNA, the CDR3 is TGTGCCAGCACGCAGACCCGACGGCCCACTGAAAAACTGTTTTTT. It translates to CASTQTRRPTEKLFF.

The gene calls are TRBV2 and TRBJ2-3; 7 bases map to TRBD1. Germline V gives CDR1 SNHLY, CDR2 FYNNEI. The J segment lost 0 bases and the V segment lost 5 bases, leaving 5 bases of the junction unmatched. The CDR3 totals 15 residues. The DNA of the CDR3 is TGTGCCAGCAGTCCTACAGGGGTGAGCACAGATACGCAGTATTTT. Its translation is CASSPTGVSTDTQYF.

V is TRBV18 and J is TRBJ1-5; D remains unclear. Trimming removed 3 bases at V and 0 bases at J, with 3 bases between. Looked up from germline, CDR1 is KGHSH and CDR2 is LQKENI. This CDR3 comprises 13 residues. CDR3 amino acids: CASSPSSNQPQHF. The CDR3 region has the DNA TGTGCCAGCTCACCCTCTAGCAATCAGCCCCAGCATTTT.

The genes are TRBV15 and TRBJ2-5; TRBD2 is a possible D gene (6 bases). The CDR3 covers 14 residues. V lost 1 base and J lost 2, with 8 bases in between. Germline CDR1 reads LNHNV; CDR2 reads YYDKDF (reference sequence). The CDR3 is CATSRGGNQETQYF. The CDR3 region has the DNA TGTGCCACCAGCAGAGGCGGGAATCAAGAGACCCAGTACTTC.

This clone was observed a handful of times. The J gene is TRBJ2-6, the V gene TRBV6-5, with a tentative D call TRBD1 (5 bases). Trimming took 5 bases from V and 0 from J, leaving 8 bases between them. The V gene's germline CDR1 is MNHEY and CDR2 SVGAGI. CDR3 length equals 15 residues. DNA for the CDR3: TGTGCCAGCAGTCTCGACAGCTCTGGGGCCAACGTCCTGACTTTC. It codes for CASSLDSSGANVLTF.

The chain recombines TRBV2 with TRBJ2-2, with 7 bases identical to TRBD2. Germline values: CDR1 SNHLY, CDR2 FYNNEI. CDR3 length equals 17 residues. After removal of 4 bases from V and 2 bases from J, the junction contained 10 bases not matched to a gene. The CDR3 here is CASSGLWRGSNTGELFF. The CDR3 DNA sequence: TGTGCCAGCAGTGGACTCTGGCGGGGGTCTAACACCGGGGAGCTGTTTTTT.

The V gene is TRBV19, the J gene TRBJ1-1; 7 bases are shared with TRBD1. This CDR3 spans 13 amino acids. Trimming removed 5 bases from V and 5 bases from J; junction bases left unmatched: 5. Germline V gives CDR1 LNHDA, CDR2 SQIVND (reference sequence). CDR3 region: CASSPQGLTEAFF. The CDR3, as DNA: TGTGCCAGTAGTCCACAGGGGTTAACTGAAGCTTTCTTT.

The chain carries TRBV2 and TRBJ1-1, with TRBD1 as a possible D gene (5 bases). Germline lookup yields CDR1 SNHLY and CDR2 FYNNEI. Trimming cost V 6 bases and J 1 base, with 12 bases left between them. This CDR3 is 14 amino acids long. The CDR3 protein is CASREGRQNTEAFF. CDR3 DNA: TGTGCCAGCAGGGAGGGACGGCAGAACACTGAAGCTTTCTTT.